A single sample gave rise to the 28 T cell receptor beta chains below, sequenced in a study of T-cell reconstitution after alpha-beta-depleted transplantation in children. For TCRbeta, the library was prepared with unique molecular identifiers. TCRdb fed the PCR reads into MiXCR, producing one record per CDR3 protein. The data hold about 200,000 distinct CDR3 sequences, with approximately 6.9% observed a single time. Sequencing was performed on PBMCs, taken before TCRalphabeta/CD19-depleted stem cell transplant. The receptors were sampled from a boy younger than 10 with acute lymphoblastic leukemia, due to receive a stem cell transplant.

This clonotype was seen at least ten times. The chain is built from TRBV11-2 and TRBJ2-7; 10 bases agree with TRBD1. The junction had 6 bases not matched to a gene; V was cut back by 5 bases and J by 5 bases. Germline loops: CDR1 SGHAT, CDR2 FQNNGV. CDR3 length: 14 amino acids. CDR3 coding DNA: TGTGCCAGCAGCAAGGGACAGGGGTCGAACGAGCAGTACTTC. Its translation is CASSKGQGSNEQYF.

This clonotype was recorded at least ten times. The chain has TRBV20-1 and TRBJ2-6; D is unresolved. The V end was cut by 3 bases, the J end by 0 bases, with 15 bases between. Germline lookup yields CDR1 DFQATT and CDR2 SNEGSKA (reference sequence). CDR3 length: 17 amino acids. The CDR3: CSASEFGRISGANVLTF. The CDR3, as DNA: TGCAGTGCTAGTGAGTTTGGCCGCATCTCTGGGGCCAACGTCCTGACTTTC.

This clonotype was picked up many times. The V and J genes are TRBV6-2 or TRBV6-3 and TRBJ1-1; D not certain. Germline V CDR1 and CDR2: MNHEY, SVGEGT. The V gene lost 2 bases and the J gene lost 3 bases, with 10 bases spanning the gap. CDR3 length equals 14 residues. The CDR3 loop is CASSYSWGDTEAFF. CDR3 coding DNA: TGTGCCAGCAGTTACAGTTGGGGAGACACTGAAGCTTTCTTT.

The chain employs TRBV20-1 and TRBJ2-7; D is unresolved. CDR1 is DFQATT and CDR2 is SNEGSKA in the germline V gene (reference sequence). Trimming pared 1 base from V and 0 bases from J, leaving 13 bases between. The CDR3 totals 15 residues. The CDR3: CSARGSGRDSYEQYF. The CDR3 DNA follows: TGCAGTGCTAGAGGTTCAGGTAGAGACTCCTACGAGCAGTACTTC.

The chain is built from TRBV24-1 and TRBJ2-5; 7 positions agree with TRBD1. Germline values: CDR1 KGHDR, CDR2 SFDVKD. With V trimmed by 9 bases and J by 0 bases, 3 bases remained unmatched. This CDR3 has 13 residues. The CDR3, as DNA: TGTGCCACCGGGACAGTCTACCAAGAGACCCAGTACTTC. It encodes CATGTVYQETQYF.

This rearrangement joins TRBV28 to TRBJ2-4; no clear D gene. Trimming stripped 3 bases from V and 3 bases from J, with 9 bases between. The CDR3 consists of 14 residues. Germline assignment: CDR1 MDHEN and CDR2 SYDVKM. The DNA of the CDR3 is TGTGCCAGCAGTTTCGAGGACGGCAAAAACATTCAGTACTTC. Translated, it gives CASSFEDGKNIQYF.

The table lists this clonotype with a few counts. The rearrangement uses TRBV20-1 and TRBJ2-1; TRBD2 aligns across 14 bases. CDR3 length: 18 amino acids. Germline lookup yields CDR1 DFQATT and CDR2 SNEGSKA (reference sequence). The CDR3: CSHNERTSGGSHGDEQFF. In nucleotides, the CDR3 is TGCAGCCACAACGAGAGGACTAGCGGGGGGTCTCACGGCGATGAGCAGTTCTTC.

This clonotype was seen at least ten times. The CDR3 DNA reads as TGCAGTGCCAGCTCCGGACAGGGGATTGAAAAACTGTTTTTT. This translates into CSASSGQGIEKLFF. The chain has TRBV20-1 and TRBJ1-4, with TRBD1 matching over 9 bases. Trimming at V came to 6 bases and at J to 7 bases, leaving 9 bases not matched to a gene. The CDR3 runs to 14 residues. Germline V gene sequence: CDR1 DFQATT, CDR2 SNEGSKA (reference sequence).

This clonotype showed up many times. CDR3 sequence (DNA): TGTGCCAGCAGTCCTCGGGCAGGGAGCTCCTATAATTCACCCCTCCACTTT. The encoded protein is CASSPRAGSSYNSPLHF. The chain links TRBV12-3 or TRBV12-4 to TRBJ1-6; possibly TRBD1 for D (5 bases). The V end lost 5 bases, the J end lost 0 bases, and 14 bases lay between the germline ends. CDR3 length: 17 amino acids.

This clonotype has a count of ten or more. The rearrangement links TRBV29-1 to TRBJ2-5; no firm D call. The CDR3 runs to 13 residues. V was clipped by 7 bases and J by 3 bases, with 15 bases between them. Looked up from germline, CDR1 is SQVTM and CDR2 is ANQGSEA. Here the CDR3 reads CSAKLPSEETQYF. DNA of the CDR3: TGCAGCGCCAAACTACCCTCAGAAGAGACCCAGTACTTC.

This clonotype has a count of ten or more. The V gene is TRBV7-2, the J gene TRBJ1-1, with D uncertain. V was clipped by 2 bases and J by 2 bases, with 15 bases between them. Per germline, CDR1 SGHTA and CDR2 FQGNSA. The CDR3 consists of 16 residues. As DNA, the CDR3 is TGTGCCAGCAGCTTACAGAATTCGCGGCCCAACACTGAAGCTTTCTTT. It specifies CASSLQNSRPNTEAFF.

This clonotype was found many times. The chain couples TRBV20-1 to TRBJ2-5; 11 bases map to TRBD2. Germline CDR1 is DFQATT and CDR2 is SNEGSKA (reference sequence). This CDR3 spans 15 amino acids. V lost 6 bases to trimming and J lost 5 bases; unmatched junction nucleotides: 11. This CDR3 reads CSAPTSGVGKETQYF. CDR3 coding DNA: TGCAGTGCCCCGACTAGCGGGGTAGGCAAGGAGACCCAGTACTTC.

At least ten counts were recorded for this clonotype. The V gene is TRBV20-1, the J gene TRBJ2-2; tentatively, D is TRBD1 or TRBD2 (5 bases each). CDR3 length equals 15 residues. Germline CDR1 reads DFQATT; CDR2 reads SNEGSKA (reference sequence). Trimming cost V 0 bases and J 3 bases, with 11 bases left between them. The CDR3 here is CSARDVRGDTGELFF. DNA for the CDR3: TGCAGTGCTAGAGATGTTCGAGGGGACACCGGGGAGCTGTTTTTT.

This clonotype was detected a few times. The chain employs TRBV12-3 or TRBV12-4 and TRBJ2-7; TRBD2 matches at 16 bases. The V and J ends lost 0 bases and 3 bases, in that order; junction bases with no gene match: 8. This CDR3 is 19 amino acids long. The CDR3 loop reads CASSLAPGLAGGKLYEQYF. The CDR3 region has the DNA TGTGCCAGCAGTTTAGCCCCGGGACTAGCGGGGGGGAAACTCTACGAGCAGTACTTC.

Only a few counts were recorded for this clonotype. The CDR3 nucleotides read TGTGCCAGCAGCCCATCCGGGGGGGAAGAGACCCAGTACTTC. It codes for CASSPSGGEETQYF. The rearrangement links TRBV28 to TRBJ2-5; the match to TRBD2 covers 8 bases. The germline V gene has CDR1 MDHEN and CDR2 SYDVKM. Germline trimming cut 6 bases from V and 3 bases from J; bases unmatched to any gene: 6. The CDR3 is 14 amino acids.

This chain uses TRBV27 with TRBJ2-3; TRBD2 aligns across 8 bases. J gave up 1 base and V 5 bases, and 8 bases lay outside the gene matches. Germline V CDR1 and CDR2: MNHEY, SMNVEV (reference sequence). The CDR3 has 16 residues. In nucleotides, the CDR3 is TGTGCCAGCAGTCCCCGGACTAGCTGGGGCACAGATACGCAGTATTTT. Its protein product is CASSPRTSWGTDTQYF.

This clonotype showed up just a few times. The gene calls are TRBV7-9 and TRBJ2-1; 8 nucleotides match TRBD2. Per germline, CDR1 SEHNR and CDR2 FQNEAQ (reference sequence). CDR3 size: 17 residues. V lost 5 bases to trimming and J lost 9 bases; unmatched junction nucleotides: 18. CDR3 nucleotide sequence: TGTGCCAGCAGCCCCGGGGATTCGGCGGGGGGCCATGGTGAGCAGTTCTTC. The encoded protein is CASSPGDSAGGHGEQFF.

The V call is TRBV11-2, the J call TRBJ1-6; the D gene is possibly TRBD1 (5 bases). Germline assignment: CDR1 SGHAT and CDR2 FQNNGV. V lost 3 bases and J 8 bases, leaving 14 bases between the germline ends. The CDR3 runs 15 residues. The CDR3 sequence: CASSFTGLTDSPLHF. The CDR3 nucleotides read TGTGCCAGCAGCTTTACAGGCCTAACGGATTCACCCCTCCACTTT.

This clonotype was detected a few times. The chain recombines TRBV5-1 with TRBJ2-3; D unclear. CDR1 is SGHRS and CDR2 is YFSETQ in the germline V gene. The V end lost 1 base, the J end lost 1 base, and 7 bases lay between the germline ends. CDR3 length: 14 residues. CDR3 DNA: TGCGCCAGCAGCTTGTTCATGGGCACAGATACGCAGTATTTT. Protein: CASSLFMGTDTQYF.

This clonotype was recorded at least ten times. V is TRBV5-1 and J is TRBJ2-1; 8 bases are a match to TRBD2. The ends lost 0 bases at V and 4 bases at J; junction bases unmatched: 6. Germline V lookup: CDR1 SGHRS, CDR2 YFSETQ. The CDR3 contains 16 residues. This CDR3 reads CASSLEKRELYNEQFF. The CDR3 DNA sequence: TGCGCCAGCAGCTTGGAGAAGCGGGAGCTATACAATGAGCAGTTCTTC.

Ten or more counts support this clonotype. The chain is built from TRBV24-1 and TRBJ2-3, with 8 bases that match TRBD2. CDR3 length: 16 residues. CDR1 is KGHDR, CDR2 SFDVKD, per germline. Trimming at V came to 4 bases and at J to 2 bases, leaving 7 bases not matched to a gene. CDR3 protein: CATSDPAGAHTDTQYF. CDR3 DNA: TGTGCCACCAGTGACCCAGCGGGAGCTCACACAGATACGCAGTATTTT.

This clonotype occurred many times. The CDR3 region has the DNA TGTGCCAGCAGCCCGACAGGACCTAGCTACGAGCAGTACTTC. Translated, it gives CASSPTGPSYEQYF. The V and J genes are TRBV11-2 and TRBJ2-7, with D possibly being TRBD1 (6 bases). The CDR3 totals 14 residues. Germline CDR1 SGHAT, CDR2 FQNNGV. Trimming stripped 5 bases from V and 3 bases from J, with 14 bases between.

The rearrangement uses TRBV18 and TRBJ1-5; D not resolved. CDR1 and CDR2 (germline): KGHSH, LQKENI. The CDR3 is 13 residues long. V lost 3 bases and J 12 bases, leaving 15 bases between the germline ends. This CDR3 reads CASSPIHGEVQHF. DNA for the CDR3: TGTGCCAGCTCACCTATACACGGGGAGGTCCAGCATTTT.

This clonotype has ten or more counts. The chain combines TRBV11-2 with TRBJ2-5, with no clear D. Germline loops: CDR1 SGHAT, CDR2 FQNNGV. The CDR3 sequence is 15 residues long. V was pared by 3 bases and J by 2 bases, with 13 bases between. In DNA, the CDR3 is TGTGCCAGCAGCTTTAGTATTTTGGGGCAAGAGACCCAGTACTTC. Protein: CASSFSILGQETQYF. The full variable domain, rest sourced from reference TRBV11-2 and TRBJ2-5, is EAGVAQSPRYKIIEKRQSVAFWCNPISGHATLYWYQQILGQGPKLLIQFQNNGVVDDSQLPKDRFSAERLKGVDSTLKIQPAKLEDSAVYLCASSFSILGQETQYFGPGTRLLVL.

The chain links TRBV21-1 to TRBJ2-7. TRBV21-1 is a known pseudogene. There are 13 residues in the CDR3. The CDR3 reads CASSSQTEYEQYV. CDR3 nucleotides: TGTGCCAGCAGCTCTCAAACTGAGTACGAGCAGTACGTC.

The table lists this clonotype with many counts. The chain links TRBV7-8 to TRBJ2-3; the match to TRBD2 covers 7 bases. This CDR3 is built from 19 residues. Germline V gives CDR1 SGHVS, CDR2 FQNEAQ. The V gene end was trimmed by 5 bases and the J gene end by 1 base; junction bases not matched to a gene: 18. The CDR3 sequence: CASSPSISGGGSGTDTQYF. The CDR3 DNA sequence: TGTGCCAGCAGCCCCTCCATATCCGGGGGAGGGTCCGGCACAGATACGCAGTATTTT. The full variable domain, completed using reference TRBV7-8 and TRBJ2-3, is GAGVSQSPRYKVAKRGQDVALRCDPISGHVSLFWYQQALGQGPEFLTYFQNEAQLDKSGLPSDRFFAERPEGSVSTLKIQRTQQEDSAVYLCASSPSISGGGSGTDTQYFGPGTRLTVL.

J is TRBJ2-7 and V is TRBV6-1; 7 nucleotides align to TRBD2. The V segment lost 6 bases and the J segment 3 bases; nucleotides outside the gene matches: 11. This CDR3 has 15 amino acids. Germline V CDR1 and CDR2: MNHNS, SASEGT. CDR3 bases: TGTGCCAGCAGCGCCCTGCAGGGCGGGAGCTACGAGCAGTACTTC. Residues: CASSALQGGSYEQYF.

A few counts support this clonotype. The gene calls are TRBV11-2 and TRBJ2-1; TRBD2 matches at 11 bases. This CDR3 has 19 residues. V lost 5 bases and J lost 6; bases outside the gene matches: 18. Germline-derived CDR1 and CDR2 are SGHAT and FQNNGV. In DNA form, the CDR3 reads TGTGCCAGCAGCCCGTGGGTTAGCGGGAGGGCCATAGCCGCCAATGAGCAGTTCTTC. Translating gives CASSPWVSGRAIAANEQFF.